This T cell receptor beta chain comes out of a study of cytotoxic CD8 clonotypes in ibrutinib-treated CLL. Profiling relied on immunoSEQ multiplex PCR, and the TCRdb table lists in-frame clones only, not all of them. Altogether 150,000 or so clones are present, about 75% being singletons, with the ten largest covering 4.5% to 6.5%. Germline V CDR1 and CDR2: MNHNY, SVGAGI (reference sequence). V trimming: 5 bases; J trimming: 8 bases; junction bases outside the gene matches: 8. This CDR3 spans 14 amino acids. V is TRBV6-6 and J is TRBJ1-4, with 7 bases lining up with TRBD1. Sequences were derived from PBMCs, sampled after 24 months of ibrutinib treatment. This receptor was identified in a human donor with chronic lymphocytic leukemia. The CDR3 nucleotides are TGTGCCAGCAGTACCCAGGGGGATGGGGAAAAACTGTTTTTT. Translated: CASSTQGDGEKLFF.